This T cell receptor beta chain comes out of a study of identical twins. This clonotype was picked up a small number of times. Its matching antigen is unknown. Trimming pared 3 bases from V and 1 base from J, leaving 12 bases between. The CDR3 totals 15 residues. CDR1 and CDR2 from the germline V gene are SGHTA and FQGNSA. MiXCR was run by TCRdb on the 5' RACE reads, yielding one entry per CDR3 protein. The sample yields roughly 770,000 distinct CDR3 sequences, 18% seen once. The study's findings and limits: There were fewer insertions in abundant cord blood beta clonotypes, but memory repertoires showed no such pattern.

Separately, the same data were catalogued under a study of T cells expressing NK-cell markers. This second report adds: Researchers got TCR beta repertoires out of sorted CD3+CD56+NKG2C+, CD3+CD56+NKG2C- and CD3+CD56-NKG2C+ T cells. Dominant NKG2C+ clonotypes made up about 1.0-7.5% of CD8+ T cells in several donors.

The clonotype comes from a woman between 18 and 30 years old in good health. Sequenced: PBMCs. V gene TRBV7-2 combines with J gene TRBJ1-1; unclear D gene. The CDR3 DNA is TGTGCCAGCAGCTTTAGTCACTCCCCGAACACTGAAGCTTTCTTT. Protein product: CASSFSHSPNTEAFF.